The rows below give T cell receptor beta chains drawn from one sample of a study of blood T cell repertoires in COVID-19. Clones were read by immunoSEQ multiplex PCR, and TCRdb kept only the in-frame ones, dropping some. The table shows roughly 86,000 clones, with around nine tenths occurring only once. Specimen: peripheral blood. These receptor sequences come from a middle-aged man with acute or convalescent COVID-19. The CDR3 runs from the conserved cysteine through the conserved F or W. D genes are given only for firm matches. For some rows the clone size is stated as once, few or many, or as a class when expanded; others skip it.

CDR3nt: TGCGCCAGCAGCTTAGATGACAGCGCGAGCTATGGCTACACCTTC; CDR3aa: CASSLDDSASYGYTF; d_gene: .; v_gene: TRBV5-1; j_gene: TRBJ1-2; abundance: .
CDR3nt: TGTGCCAGCAGCTTACAGGGGCCCTACAATGAGCAGTTCTTC; CDR3aa: CASSLQGPYNEQFF; d_gene: .; v_gene: TRBV11-2; j_gene: TRBJ2-1; abundance: .
CDR3nt: TGTGCCACCAGCAGAGAACGGCCAGGAGGATCCTACGAGCAGTACTTC; CDR3aa: CATSRERPGGSYEQYF; d_gene: .; v_gene: TRBV15; j_gene: TRBJ2-7; abundance: .
CDR3nt: TGCGCCAGCAGCTCCGTGGGAGGTACCTACGAGCAGTACTTC; CDR3aa: CASSSVGGTYEQYF; d_gene: .; v_gene: TRBV5-1; j_gene: TRBJ2-7; abundance: once
CDR3nt: TGTGCCAGCAGCGTAGACTCGCGGCAAAATTCACCCCTCCACTTT; CDR3aa: CASSVDSRQNSPLHF; d_gene: .; v_gene: TRBV9; j_gene: TRBJ1-6; abundance: once
CDR3nt: TGTGCCAGCAGCCGTAGGGGCGCGACGGAGACCCAGTACTTC; CDR3aa: CASSRRGATETQYF; d_gene: .; v_gene: TRBV5-8; j_gene: TRBJ2-5; abundance: .
CDR3nt: TGTGCCAGCAGTAATGGGAGGGGTACGACAGATACGCAGTATTTT; CDR3aa: CASSNGRGTTDTQYF; d_gene: TRBD2; v_gene: TRBV2; j_gene: TRBJ2-3; abundance: .
CDR3nt: TGTGCCAGCAGCCAAGCGGCGGGCCAAGCCTACAATGAGCAGTTCTTC; CDR3aa: CASSQAAGQAYNEQFF; d_gene: .; v_gene: TRBV3-1/TRBV3-2; j_gene: TRBJ2-1; abundance: few
CDR3nt: TGTGCCAGCAAACTGGGACAGCCCTATGGCTACACCTTC; CDR3aa: CASKLGQPYGYTF; d_gene: TRBD1; v_gene: TRBV2; j_gene: TRBJ1-2; abundance: .
CDR3nt: TGTGCCAGCAGTGAAGCGTGGCAGGCTGGAAACACCATATATTTT; CDR3aa: CASSEAWQAGNTIYF; d_gene: .; v_gene: TRBV6-1; j_gene: TRBJ1-3; abundance: .
CDR3nt: TGCGCCAGCAGCCAAGAAGACACCCACTCCTACGAGCAGTACTTC; CDR3aa: CASSQEDTHSYEQYF; d_gene: .; v_gene: TRBV4-1; j_gene: TRBJ2-7; abundance: .
CDR3nt: TGTGCCAGCAGCCAAGACGCGGGAGCAGGCTTAGGCTACACCTTC; CDR3aa: CASSQDAGAGLGYTF; d_gene: .; v_gene: TRBV3-1/TRBV3-2; j_gene: TRBJ1-2; abundance: once
CDR3nt: TGCAGCGTTGTCAGGGGAGCTTCCTACAATGAGCAGTTCTTC; CDR3aa: CSVVRGASYNEQFF; d_gene: .; v_gene: TRBV29-1; j_gene: TRBJ2-1; abundance: .
CDR3nt: TGTGCCAGCAGTGATCACAGTGAACCTGAAGAGACCCAGTACTTC; CDR3aa: CASSDHSEPEETQYF; d_gene: .; v_gene: TRBV2; j_gene: TRBJ2-5; abundance: few
CDR3nt: TGTGCCAGCAGCCGAAACAGGGAGGGAAACACCATATATTTT; CDR3aa: CASSRNREGNTIYF; d_gene: .; v_gene: TRBV3-1/TRBV3-2; j_gene: TRBJ1-3; abundance: .
CDR3nt: TGCAGTGCTAGTCCCTCTAGCGTTGTAACCTACAATGAGCAGTTCTTC; CDR3aa: CSASPSSVVTYNEQFF; d_gene: .; v_gene: TRBV20-1; j_gene: TRBJ2-1; abundance: .
CDR3nt: TGTGCCAGCAGCCAAGACAGGGGGATGACTGAAGCTTTCTTT; CDR3aa: CASSQDRGMTEAFF; d_gene: TRBD1; v_gene: TRBV3-1/TRBV3-2; j_gene: TRBJ1-1; abundance: .
CDR3nt: TGTGCCAGTAGTATACAGGGGAGCTATGGCTACACCTTC; CDR3aa: CASSIQGSYGYTF; d_gene: .; v_gene: TRBV19; j_gene: TRBJ1-2; abundance: .
CDR3nt: TGTGCCAGCAGAGCAGACAGGGGTGCTCTCCAGCCCCAGCATTTT; CDR3aa: CASRADRGALQPQHF; d_gene: TRBD1; v_gene: TRBV2; j_gene: TRBJ1-5; abundance: .
CDR3nt: TGTGCCATCAGGGACAGGGGGTTAACGAATGAGCAGTTCTTC; CDR3aa: CAIRDRGLTNEQFF; d_gene: TRBD1; v_gene: TRBV10-3; j_gene: TRBJ2-1; abundance: .
CDR3nt: TGTGCCAGCAGCTGGAAGAAAGGACAGGGCCAAATGAACACTGAAGCTTTCTTT; CDR3aa: CASSWKKGQGQMNTEAFF; d_gene: TRBD1; v_gene: TRBV6-2/TRBV6-3; j_gene: TRBJ1-1; abundance: .
CDR3nt: TGTGCCAGCAGCTTTGGGCAGGTAAAGAACACTGAAGCTTTCTTT; CDR3aa: CASSFGQVKNTEAFF; d_gene: .; v_gene: TRBV7-6; j_gene: TRBJ1-1; abundance: .
CDR3nt: TGTGCCAGCAGTTTCGGTGATAATCAGCCCCAGCATTTT; CDR3aa: CASSFGDNQPQHF; d_gene: .; v_gene: TRBV12-3/TRBV12-4; j_gene: TRBJ1-5; abundance: .
CDR3nt: TGTGCCAGCAGCCAATATTCCAGCCGGGGTACTGAAGCTTTCTTT; CDR3aa: CASSQYSSRGTEAFF; d_gene: .; v_gene: TRBV3-1/TRBV3-2; j_gene: TRBJ1-1; abundance: .
CDR3nt: TGTGCCAGCAGCCAAGGGACACCTAGCAATCAGCCCCAGCATTTT; CDR3aa: CASSQGTPSNQPQHF; d_gene: .; v_gene: TRBV3-1/TRBV3-2; j_gene: TRBJ1-5; abundance: .
CDR3nt: TGTGCCAGCAGCGTAGCGGTCGGGAATGAGCAGTTCTTC; CDR3aa: CASSVAVGNEQFF; d_gene: .; v_gene: TRBV9; j_gene: TRBJ2-1; abundance: .
CDR3nt: TGTGCCAGTAGTATAGGACTGGGACAGGGAGAGACTGAAGCTTTCTTT; CDR3aa: CASSIGLGQGETEAFF; d_gene: TRBD1; v_gene: TRBV19; j_gene: TRBJ1-1; abundance: .
CDR3nt: TGTGCCAGCAGCTTAGCTTCGACTAGCGGGTCTTATGAGCAGTTCTTC; CDR3aa: CASSLASTSGSYEQFF; d_gene: TRBD2; v_gene: TRBV7-6; j_gene: TRBJ2-1; abundance: .
CDR3nt: TGCGCCAGCAGTGCCCGGGACAGGGGGACTGAAGCTTTCTTT; CDR3aa: CASSARDRGTEAFF; d_gene: TRBD1; v_gene: TRBV10-1; j_gene: TRBJ1-1; abundance: .
CDR3nt: TGCGCCAGCAGCCAAGGACAGACCACCGGGGAGCTGTTTTTT; CDR3aa: CASSQGQTTGELFF; d_gene: .; v_gene: TRBV5-1; j_gene: TRBJ2-2; abundance: .
CDR3nt: TGTGCCAGCAGGCTAATAAACGGTCCAGATACGCAGTATTTT; CDR3aa: CASRLINGPDTQYF; d_gene: .; v_gene: TRBV2; j_gene: TRBJ2-3; abundance: .
CDR3nt: TGTGCCAGTAGTCCCCAGGGGCTTAATTCACCCCTCCACTTT; CDR3aa: CASSPQGLNSPLHF; d_gene: .; v_gene: TRBV19; j_gene: TRBJ1-6; abundance: .
CDR3nt: TGTGCCAGCAGCTTATGGTCGGGGTATAATTCACCCCTCCACTTT; CDR3aa: CASSLWSGYNSPLHF; d_gene: .; v_gene: TRBV7-3; j_gene: TRBJ1-6; abundance: .
CDR3nt: TGTGCCAGCAGCCTCCCAGGGCGGGGGGGCTACACCTTC; CDR3aa: CASSLPGRGGYTF; d_gene: .; v_gene: TRBV3-1/TRBV3-2; j_gene: TRBJ1-2; abundance: .
CDR3nt: TGTGCCAGCAGCCGCGGGACTAGTAATTACGAGCAGTACTTC; CDR3aa: CASSRGTSNYEQYF; d_gene: TRBD2; v_gene: TRBV5-4; j_gene: TRBJ2-7; abundance: .
CDR3nt: TGTGCCAGCAGCTTCGCCGGGACAGGGGCCTACGAGCAGTACTTC; CDR3aa: CASSFAGTGAYEQYF; d_gene: TRBD1; v_gene: TRBV7-2; j_gene: TRBJ2-7; abundance: .
CDR3nt: TGTGCCAGTAGCCCGACCAGGGGCAATGAAAAACTGTTTTTT; CDR3aa: CASSPTRGNEKLFF; d_gene: .; v_gene: TRBV19; j_gene: TRBJ1-4; abundance: .
CDR3nt: TGTGCCAGCAGCTTAGGGACAGGAACAAACTATGGCTACACCTTC; CDR3aa: CASSLGTGTNYGYTF; d_gene: TRBD1; v_gene: TRBV11-2; j_gene: TRBJ1-2; abundance: .
CDR3nt: TGTGCCTGGAGAAAAGGGACAGGGGTCGGCTACACCTTC; CDR3aa: CAWRKGTGVGYTF; d_gene: TRBD1; v_gene: TRBV30; j_gene: TRBJ1-2; abundance: few
CDR3nt: TGTGCCAGCAGTGAAGGGACTGGCTCTGGAAACACCATATATTTT; CDR3aa: CASSEGTGSGNTIYF; d_gene: .; v_gene: TRBV2; j_gene: TRBJ1-3; abundance: .
CDR3nt: TGTGCCTGGAGTGTAACGGTCGCGGGGGAAAAACTGTTTTTT; CDR3aa: CAWSVTVAGEKLFF; d_gene: .; v_gene: TRBV30; j_gene: TRBJ1-4; abundance: .
CDR3nt: TGTGCCAGTAGTACGGGACAGGGGGGTTATCAGCCCCAGCATTTT; CDR3aa: CASSTGQGGYQPQHF; d_gene: TRBD1; v_gene: TRBV19; j_gene: TRBJ1-5; abundance: .
CDR3nt: TGTGCCAGTAGTATTGGCAGGCCCTCCTACGAGCAGTACTTC; CDR3aa: CASSIGRPSYEQYF; d_gene: .; v_gene: TRBV19; j_gene: TRBJ2-7; abundance: .
CDR3nt: TGTGCCAGCTCACCCATCACGGGGTCGGACGCGACCCAGTACTTC; CDR3aa: CASSPITGSDATQYF; d_gene: .; v_gene: TRBV18; j_gene: TRBJ2-5; abundance: .
CDR3nt: TGTGCCAGCAGCTTTCGGGAGGGCGGGGAGCTGTTTTTT; CDR3aa: CASSFREGGELFF; d_gene: TRBD2; v_gene: TRBV7-9; j_gene: TRBJ2-2; abundance: once
CDR3nt: TGTGCCAGCAGCCGGACGGGGAACACTGAAGCTTTCTTT; CDR3aa: CASSRTGNTEAFF; d_gene: .; v_gene: TRBV7-8; j_gene: TRBJ1-1; abundance: .
CDR3nt: TGTGCCAGTAGTACCCTCACGGGACACAACACAGATACGCAGTATTTT; CDR3aa: CASSTLTGHNTDTQYF; d_gene: .; v_gene: TRBV19; j_gene: TRBJ2-3; abundance: few
CDR3nt: TGCGCCAGCAGTCAAACAGGGGGCGTGAGTGGCTACACCTTC; CDR3aa: CASSQTGGVSGYTF; d_gene: TRBD1; v_gene: TRBV23-1; j_gene: TRBJ1-2; abundance: once
CDR3nt: TGCGCCAGCACACTACAGGGGGGGGCTGGGGCCAACGTCCTGACTTTC; CDR3aa: CASTLQGGAGANVLTF; d_gene: .; v_gene: TRBV5-1; j_gene: TRBJ2-6; abundance: .
CDR3nt: TGTGCCAGCAGCAACCGACAGGGAAGGAACACTGAAGCTTTCTTT; CDR3aa: CASSNRQGRNTEAFF; d_gene: TRBD1; v_gene: TRBV11-2; j_gene: TRBJ1-1; abundance: .
CDR3nt: TGTGCCAGCAGTATCTCAGGGGAAGGAAGGGGTGAAGCTTTCTTT; CDR3aa: CASSISGEGRGEAFF; d_gene: .; v_gene: TRBV6-6; j_gene: TRBJ1-1; abundance: .
CDR3nt: TGTGCCAGCAGCACACGAAGAGGGAGGGAAGCTTTCTTT; CDR3aa: CASSTRRGREAFF; d_gene: .; v_gene: TRBV21-1; j_gene: TRBJ1-1; abundance: .
CDR3nt: TGTGCCAGCAGCCGGGTCGGTAGGGGACAGCCCCAACATTTT; CDR3aa: CASSRVGRGQPQHF; d_gene: TRBD1; v_gene: TRBV5-8; j_gene: TRBJ1-5; abundance: .